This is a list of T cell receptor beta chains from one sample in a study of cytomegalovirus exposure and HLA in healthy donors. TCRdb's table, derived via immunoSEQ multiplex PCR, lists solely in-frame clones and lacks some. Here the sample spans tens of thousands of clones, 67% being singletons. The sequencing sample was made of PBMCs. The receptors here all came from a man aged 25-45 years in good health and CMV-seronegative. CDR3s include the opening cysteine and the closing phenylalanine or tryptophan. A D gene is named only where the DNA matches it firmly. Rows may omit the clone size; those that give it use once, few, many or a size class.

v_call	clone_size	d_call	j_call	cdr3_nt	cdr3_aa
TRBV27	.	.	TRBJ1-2	TGTGCCAGCAGTTTAGGGGGCCAGGGCATCAGCTATGGCTACACCTTC	CASSLGGQGISYGYTF
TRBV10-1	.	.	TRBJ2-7	TGCGCCAGCAGCCCGGGACGGACAGGAGGAGGGTTCCCCTACGAGCAGTACTTC	CASSPGRTGGGFPYEQYF
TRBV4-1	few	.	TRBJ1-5	TGCGCCAGCAGCCCGGTGGGGAGGGAGGCCAATCAGCCCCAGCATTTT	CASSPVGREANQPQHF
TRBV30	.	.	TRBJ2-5	TGTGCCTCTCAGGGCCCGGATGGCCAGTACTTC	CASQGPDGQYF
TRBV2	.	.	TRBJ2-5	TGTGCCAGTGCAGTGTACCAAGAGACCCAGTACTTC	CASAVYQETQYF
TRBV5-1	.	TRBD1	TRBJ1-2	TGCGCCAGCAGCCAGACAGGGGACTATGGCTACACCTTC	CASSQTGDYGYTF
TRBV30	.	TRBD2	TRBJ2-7	TGTGCCTGGAGTTTACTAGCGGGAACCGAGCAGTACTTC	CAWSLLAGTEQYF
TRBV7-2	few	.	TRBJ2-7	TGTGCCAGCAGCATCACTAGCTTAACCTACGAGCAGTACTTC	CASSITSLTYEQYF
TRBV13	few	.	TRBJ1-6	TGTGCCAGCAGCTTAGGTACAGGAATTCCTAATTCACCCCTCCACTTT	CASSLGTGIPNSPLHF
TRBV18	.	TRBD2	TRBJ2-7	TGTGCCAGCTCACAGAATCTAGCGGGGGGAGGCGAGCAGTACTTC	CASSQNLAGGGEQYF
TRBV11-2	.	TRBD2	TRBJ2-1	TGTGCCAGCAGCGGACTCCGGGGGGTGAATGAGCAGTTCTTC	CASSGLRGVNEQFF
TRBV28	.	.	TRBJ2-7	TGTGCCAGCAGTTTATGGTCCCGCAGGCAACTCTCCTACGAGCAGTACTTC	CASSLWSRRQLSYEQYF
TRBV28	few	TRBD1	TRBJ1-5	TGTGCCAGCAGCTCCGGACAGGGCCATCAGCCCCAGCATTTT	CASSSGQGHQPQHF
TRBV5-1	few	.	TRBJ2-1	TGCGCCAGCAGCCGCCAAACGGGAGTAAGCAATGAGCAGTTCTTC	CASSRQTGVSNEQFF
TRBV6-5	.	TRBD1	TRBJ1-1	TGTGCCAGCAGACCCCAGGGGGCAGGGAACACTGAAGCTTTCTTT	CASRPQGAGNTEAFF
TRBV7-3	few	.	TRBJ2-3	TGTGCCAGCAGCTTAGACCGGGAGATAGGCGATACGCAGTATTTT	CASSLDREIGDTQYF
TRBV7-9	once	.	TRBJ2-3	TGTGCCAGCAGCCCATCCTGGGGAGCAGATACGCAGTATTTT	CASSPSWGADTQYF
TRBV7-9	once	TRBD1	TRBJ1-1	TGTGCCAGCAGCACCTCCCCGGGACAGATGAACACTGAAGCTTTCTTT	CASSTSPGQMNTEAFF
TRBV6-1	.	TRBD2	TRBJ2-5	TGTGCCAGCAGTGAAGCGCGGACTCTCCTTCAGTGGCGGGAGGGAATGAAAGAGACCCAGTACTTC	CASSEARTLLQWREGMKETQYF
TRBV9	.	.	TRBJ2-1	TGTGCCAGCAGCGTGGGGCGGGGATCCTACAATGAGCAGTTCTTC	CASSVGRGSYNEQFF
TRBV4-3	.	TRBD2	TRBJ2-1	TGCGCCAGCAGCCCCTCCCAGACTAGCGGGGGCCCTTACAATGAGCAGTTCTTC	CASSPSQTSGGPYNEQFF
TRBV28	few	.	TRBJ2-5	TGTGCCAGCAGTCTCCCCCGTGGGGGCGAGGAAGAGACCCAGTACTTC	CASSLPRGGEEETQYF
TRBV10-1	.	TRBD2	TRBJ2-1	TGCGCCAGCAGTGGTCCCCGGGCTAGCGGGAGGGCCAGTGAGCAGTTCTTC	CASSGPRASGRASEQFF
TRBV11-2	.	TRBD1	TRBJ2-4	TGTGCCAGCAGCTTAGGGGACAGGGGGAGTGACATTCAGTACTTC	CASSLGDRGSDIQYF
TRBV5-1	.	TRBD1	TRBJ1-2	TGCGCCAGCAGCTTGACACAGGGGGCGTGGGATGGCTACACCTTC	CASSLTQGAWDGYTF
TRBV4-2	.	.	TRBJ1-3	TGTGCCAGCAGCCAAGATCAGGGGAACTCTGGAAACACCATATATTTT	CASSQDQGNSGNTIYF
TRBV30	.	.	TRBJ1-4	TGTGCCTGGAGTATCTTAGTACCTAATGAAAAACTGTTTTTT	CAWSILVPNEKLFF